The source of this T cell receptor (beta chain) is a study of Tregs in tolerant kidney transplant recipients. The CDR3 is made up of 14 amino acids. Trimming pared 4 bases from V and 7 bases from J, leaving 14 bases between. Germline V gene data show CDR1 as SGHDT and CDR2 as YYEEEE. Generated by immunoSEQ multiplex PCR, the TCRdb table keeps only in-frame clones and is missing some. The profile shows some 250,000 clones, roughly four fifths of them singletons. Sample: CD4+ T cells from blood. The origin of this receptor is a human donor in good health. This rearrangement joins TRBV5-6 to TRBJ1-4; D call uncertain. DNA for the CDR3: TGTGCCAGCAGCCCCGGTCAAACGGGTGAAAAACTGTTTTTT. It specifies CASSPGQTGEKLFF.